This is a list of T cell receptor beta chains from one sample in a study of blood T cells in healthy people across ages. TCRdb reanalysed the 5' RACE reads using MiXCR and keeps one entry per CDR3 protein. The sample has about 1.7 million distinct CDR3 sequences, roughly 28% seen once. The sample was blood. These receptors were collected from a woman in her thirties in good health. The CDR3 runs from the conserved cysteine through the conserved F or W. The D gene is left open where the match is weak. Not every row has a clone size; where given, it reads once, few, many or a size class.

DNA,CDR3,size,J,V,D
TGTGCCAGCAGTTTACAGGGACAGTCCTACGAGCAGTACTTC,CASSLQGQSYEQYF,-,TRBJ2-7,TRBV27,TRBD1
TGTGCCAGCAGTCGGCGCATTTCTACAGGGAGCACTGAAGCTTTCTTT,CASSRRISTGSTEAFF,-,TRBJ1-1,TRBV6-6,-
TGTGCCAGCAGCTTGGGAGCTAGCGGGAGATTCACAGATACGCAGTATTTT,CASSLGASGRFTDTQYF,-,TRBJ2-3,TRBV5-6,TRBD2
TGCAGCGTCCAGGGGAGTGTAGACACTGAAGCTTTCTTT,CSVQGSVDTEAFF,-,TRBJ1-1,TRBV29-1,-
TGCGCCAGCAGCCAAGTACAGGGAGCTAGCACAGATACGCAGTATTTT,CASSQVQGASTDTQYF,few,TRBJ2-3,TRBV4-1,-
TGTGCCAGCAGCCAATCAGCAGGGGGCTCCTATGGCTACACCTTC,CASSQSAGGSYGYTF,few,TRBJ1-2,TRBV3-1,TRBD1
TGTGCCAGCAGCCATACAGGGGTCGGCAATAAGCAGTTCTTC,CASSHTGVGNKQFF,-,TRBJ2-1,TRBV3-1,TRBD1
TGTGCCATCAGTGACCGCCGGGACCCCTATGGCTACACCTTC,CAISDRRDPYGYTF,many,TRBJ1-2,TRBV10-3,-
TGTGCCAGCAGCTTAGCGGAGATCAGGTCGACCTACGAGCAGTACTTC,CASSLAEIRSTYEQYF,many,TRBJ2-7,TRBV7-2,-
TGTGCCTGGAGTGGCCTCGACAGGGCAGGAGCGATAGCCAAAAACATTCAGTACTTC,CAWSGLDRAGAIAKNIQYF,-,TRBJ2-4,TRBV30,TRBD1
TGCAGTACTAGAGTCGGTGGTCAGGGGTCCGATGGCTACACCTTC,CSTRVGGQGSDGYTF,-,TRBJ1-2,TRBV20-1,-
TGCAGTGCTGGAGAGGACCTTGTGGGGGAGCAGTACTTC,CSAGEDLVGEQYF,-,TRBJ2-5,TRBV20-1,-
TGCGCCAGCCTGGGGACTAGCGGGGTCAATGAGCAGTTCTTC,CASLGTSGVNEQFF,-,TRBJ2-1,TRBV5-1,TRBD2
TGTGCCAGCAGCCTCTTCGGGACAGGGGTCTACGAGCAGTACTTC,CASSLFGTGVYEQYF,-,TRBJ2-7,TRBV5-5,TRBD1
TGTGCCACCAGCAGAGATCTAGCGGGGGGGCCGCAGTTCTTC,CATSRDLAGGPQFF,-,TRBJ2-1,TRBV15,TRBD2
TGTGCCAGCAGCCCTAGCGGGGGGGATAACTACGAGCAGTACTTC,CASSPSGGDNYEQYF,many,TRBJ2-7,TRBV7-2,TRBD2
TGCAGCGTTGGAGAACAGATCAATGAAAAACTGTTTTTT,CSVGEQINEKLFF,few,TRBJ1-4,TRBV29-1,-
TGTGCCAGCAGGCCGGGACACCGGAACACTGAAGCTTTCTTT,CASRPGHRNTEAFF,-,TRBJ1-1,TRBV6-5,-
TGCAGTAGCTACCGTAGCGGGGGCAACTCCTACGAGCAGTACTTC,CSSYRSGGNSYEQYF,-,TRBJ2-7,TRBV20-1,TRBD2
TGCAGTGCTAGAGACCCCACGACAGGGGAAGGCGCTGAAGCTTTCTTT,CSARDPTTGEGAEAFF,-,TRBJ1-1,TRBV20-1,TRBD1
TGCGCCAGCAGCCAATTCCTCCCCGGAACGGGCACAGATACGCAGTATTTT,CASSQFLPGTGTDTQYF,-,TRBJ2-3,TRBV4-1,-
TGCAGTGCTTGGAGCGGGGGCTCCTACAATGAGCAGTTCTTC,CSAWSGGSYNEQFF,-,TRBJ2-1,TRBV20-1,TRBD2
TGCGCCAGCAGCCAGTGGACAGGGTCAGACACTGAAGCTTTCTTT,CASSQWTGSDTEAFF,few,TRBJ1-1,TRBV4-1,TRBD1
TGCGCCAGCAGCCAAGAGGTAACAGGGCCCAACTATGGCTACACCTTC,CASSQEVTGPNYGYTF,many,TRBJ1-2,TRBV4-1,-
TGCGCCAGCAGCATACCGGGACAGATTTATGGCTACACCTTC,CASSIPGQIYGYTF,many,TRBJ1-2,TRBV5-1,TRBD1
TGTGCCAGCAGTTCTGCCGGGCCCGGGGCCGGGGAGCTGTTTTTT,CASSSAGPGAGELFF,-,TRBJ2-2,TRBV12-3/TRBV12-4,-
TGTGCCACCAGCAGGCAGACAGGGGCGGGCGGGGAGCTGTTTTTT,CATSRQTGAGGELFF,few,TRBJ2-2,TRBV15,TRBD1
TGTGCCAGCAGCCAAGTTTCCAGGGCGGGTTACACCATATATTTT,CASSQVSRAGYTIYF,-,TRBJ1-3,TRBV3-1,-
TGCAGTGCTAACCCCGACCCGGGACAGGGGCCCCACGAGCAGTACTTC,CSANPDPGQGPHEQYF,-,TRBJ2-7,TRBV20-1,TRBD1
TGTGCCAGCAGCGTAGAGAGGGCAAGCGGGGGGCCACGGGATACGCAGTATTTT,CASSVERASGGPRDTQYF,-,TRBJ2-3,TRBV9,TRBD2
TGCGCCAGCAGTCAGTCAGCAGATACGCAGTATTTT,CASSQSADTQYF,few,TRBJ2-3,TRBV5-1,-
TGCGCCAGCAGCTTGGCCCCAGGGAGCACTGAAGCTTTCTTT,CASSLAPGSTEAFF,-,TRBJ1-1,TRBV5-1,-
TGTGCCAGCAGCTTGGAGGTGGGGCCCTATGGGGAGACCCAGTACTTC,CASSLEVGPYGETQYF,many,TRBJ2-5,TRBV5-6,-
TGTGCCAGCAGCTTAGCGGCCCGGAGGACTAGCGGAGAAGAGACCCAGTACTTC,CASSLAARRTSGEETQYF,-,TRBJ2-5,TRBV7-2,TRBD2
TGTGCCAGCAGCTTGGCCCGGGGGAACCACTACGAGCAGTACTTC,CASSLARGNHYEQYF,many,TRBJ2-7,TRBV5-5,-
TGTGCCAGCAGTTACTCCACCGGGGAGCTGTTTTTT,CASSYSTGELFF,many,TRBJ2-2,TRBV27,-
TGTGCCATCAGTTGGGATTCAGCGGGGCTGAGCTCCTACGAGCAGTACTTC,CAISWDSAGLSSYEQYF,many,TRBJ2-7,TRBV10-3,TRBD2
TGTGCCAGCAGGCTAGCGGATACAGATACGCAGTATTTT,CASRLADTDTQYF,many,TRBJ2-3,TRBV9,TRBD2
TGTGCCAGCAGCCAGGGCGGGGTCAGCTACGAGCAGTACTTC,CASSQGGVSYEQYF,-,TRBJ2-7,TRBV3-1,-
TGCAGTGCGGAATCCGCTAACAGGAACACTGAAGCTTTCTTT,CSAESANRNTEAFF,few,TRBJ1-1,TRBV20-1,-
TGTGCCAGCTCACCAAGTAGCGGTGCTCGGGGGCCGATAACTGAAGCTTTCTTT,CASSPSSGARGPITEAFF,-,TRBJ1-1,TRBV18,-
TGTGCCAGCAGCAAGCAGGGGGCTGGTCAGCCCCAGCATTTT,CASSKQGAGQPQHF,-,TRBJ1-5,TRBV7-6,TRBD1
TGTGCCAGCAGACTGGGAGGAGGGGAGGACTATGGCTACACCTTC,CASRLGGGEDYGYTF,-,TRBJ1-2,TRBV18,-
TGTGCCAGCAGTATTAGCCGGGGCTCGACCATTAACAATGAGCAGTTCTTC,CASSISRGSTINNEQFF,-,TRBJ2-1,TRBV7-2,-
TGCAGCGTATTAGACTGGGGTAACACTGAAGCTTTCTTT,CSVLDWGNTEAFF,few,TRBJ1-1,TRBV29-1,-
TGCAGTGCTCCAGCGGGGGCCGCAGATACGCGGTATTTT,CSAPAGAADTRYF,-,TRBJ2-3,TRBV20-1,TRBD2
TGTGCCACCAGCAGAGTGGGGACATATGGCTACACCTTC,CATSRVGTYGYTF,-,TRBJ1-2,TRBV15,-
TGTGCCAGCAGCCAAGCTACTCTAGATACGCAGTATTTT,CASSQATLDTQYF,many,TRBJ2-3,TRBV3-1,-
TGTGCCAGCAGCCAATCTTTCAATGAGCAGTTCTTC,CASSQSFNEQFF,-,TRBJ2-1,TRBV3-1,-
TGTGCCAGCAGCTTATCGGGACAGGCAAAGGAAAAACTGTTTTTT,CASSLSGQAKEKLFF,-,TRBJ1-4,TRBV7-9,TRBD1
TGTGCCAGCAGCTTACAAGGGGGGATAGATACGCAGTATTTT,CASSLQGGIDTQYF,few,TRBJ2-3,TRBV7-2,-
TGCAGCGTTGAACCTGCAAGGGAAGGGGCCCAGTACTTC,CSVEPAREGAQYF,many,TRBJ2-5,TRBV29-1,-
TGCAGTGCTCCACGGACTAGCGGGGTTGTTGGAGATACGCAGTATTTT,CSAPRTSGVVGDTQYF,-,TRBJ2-3,TRBV20-1,TRBD2
TGTGCCAGCAGGTGGCTAGCGGGAGATACGCAGTATTTT,CASRWLAGDTQYF,-,TRBJ2-3,TRBV2,TRBD2
TGCGCCAGCAGCTTGATAGCGGGGCTAAGGGGAGATACGCAGTATTTT,CASSLIAGLRGDTQYF,few,TRBJ2-3,TRBV5-1,TRBD2
TGTGCCAGCAGACTCTTCAGACAGGGGACCTACGAGCAGTACTTC,CASRLFRQGTYEQYF,-,TRBJ2-7,TRBV28,TRBD1
TGTGCCAGCAGCTTAGCGACCGCAGCGGCCCTCTACGAGCAGTACTTC,CASSLATAAALYEQYF,-,TRBJ2-7,TRBV7-9,-
TGTGCCATCAGCCTCGATTCTAGCGGGGGGGGCTACAATGAGCAGTTCTTC,CAISLDSSGGGYNEQFF,few,TRBJ2-1,TRBV7-2,TRBD2
TGTGCCAGCAGTCCCGCGGTCCTTGCCTACGAGCAGTACTTC,CASSPAVLAYEQYF,once,TRBJ2-7,TRBV6-5,-